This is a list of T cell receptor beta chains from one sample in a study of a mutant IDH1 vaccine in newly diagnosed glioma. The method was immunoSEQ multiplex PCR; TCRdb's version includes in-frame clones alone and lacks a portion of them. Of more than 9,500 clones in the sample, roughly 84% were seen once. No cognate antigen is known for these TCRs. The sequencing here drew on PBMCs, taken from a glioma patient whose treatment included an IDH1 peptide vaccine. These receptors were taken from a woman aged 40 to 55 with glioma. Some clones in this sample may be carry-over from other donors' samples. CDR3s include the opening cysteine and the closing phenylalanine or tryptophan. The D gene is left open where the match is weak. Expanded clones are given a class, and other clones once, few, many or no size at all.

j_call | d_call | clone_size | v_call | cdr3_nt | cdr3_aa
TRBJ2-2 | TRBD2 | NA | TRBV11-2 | TGTGCCAGCAGCTTAGGGAGCGGGAATGTGATCGGGGAGCTGTTTTTT | CASSLGSGNVIGELFF
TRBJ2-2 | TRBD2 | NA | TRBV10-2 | TGCGCCAGCAGTGGGACTAGCGGGAGCACCGGGGAGCTGTTTTTT | CASSGTSGSTGELFF
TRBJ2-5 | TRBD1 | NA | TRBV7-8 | TGTGCCAGCAGCTTAGCGGGGAGACAGGGGCCGGAGACCCAGTACTTC | CASSLAGRQGPETQYF
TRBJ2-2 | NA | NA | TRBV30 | TGTGCTTACCTCGGCCGGGGCATTAGATACACCGGGGAGCTGTTTTTT | CAYLGRGIRYTGELFF
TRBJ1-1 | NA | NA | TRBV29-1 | TGCAGCGTTGATTCAGGGAACACTGAAGCTTTCTTT | CSVDSGNTEAFF
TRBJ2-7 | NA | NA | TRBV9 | TGTGCCAGCAGCGTAGAACAGAATCCCCCCTACTTC | CASSVEQNPPYF
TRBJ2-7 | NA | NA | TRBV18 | TGTGCCAGCTCACCATCCCCGGGGTACTATGGAGAGCAGTACTTC | CASSPSPGYYGEQYF
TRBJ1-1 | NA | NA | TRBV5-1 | TGCGCCAGCAGCTTGGAATGGGCTTTGGGGGCTGAAGCTTTCTTT | CASSLEWALGAEAFF
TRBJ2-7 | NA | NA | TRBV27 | TGTGCCAGCAGATCGAGGGCTCACTCGGAGCAGTACTTC | CASRSRAHSEQYF
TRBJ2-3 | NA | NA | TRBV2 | TGTGCCAGCAGTGCCCGGGATACGCAGTATTTT | CASSARDTQYF
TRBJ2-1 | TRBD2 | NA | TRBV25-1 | TGTGCCAGCAGTGCATTTTTACTAGCGGGAGACAGCAATGAGCAGTTCTTC | CASSAFLLAGDSNEQFF
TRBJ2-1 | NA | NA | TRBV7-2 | TGTGCCAGCACCCGAGATCGCGTAGGGAATGAGCAGTTCTTC | CASTRDRVGNEQFF
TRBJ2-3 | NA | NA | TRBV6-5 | TGTGCCAGCAGCGTAACGGGAGATACGCAGTATTTT | CASSVTGDTQYF
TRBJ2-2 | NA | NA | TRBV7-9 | TGTGCCAGCAGCTTGAGGGGCGCGGGTGGCACCGGGGAGCTGTTTTTT | CASSLRGAGGTGELFF
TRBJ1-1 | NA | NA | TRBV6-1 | TGTGCCAGCAGTAATAGTGTGAACGCTGAAGCTTTCTTT | CASSNSVNAEAFF
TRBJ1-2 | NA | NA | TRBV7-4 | TGTGCCAGCAGCCACCGACGTACCCAGACAGTCTATGGCTACACCTTC | CASSHRRTQTVYGYTF
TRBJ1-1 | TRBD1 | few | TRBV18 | TGTGCCAGCTCACCGGGACAGTCGAACACTGAAGCTTTCTTT | CASSPGQSNTEAFF
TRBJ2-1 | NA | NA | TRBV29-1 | TGCAGCGCGCCCGAAGGAAATTCAGTGTTCTACAATGAGCAGTTCTTC | CSAPEGNSVFYNEQFF
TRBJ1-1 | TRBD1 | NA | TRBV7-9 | TGTGCCAGCAGCTTGACAGGGCTGAACACTGAAGCTTTCTTT | CASSLTGLNTEAFF
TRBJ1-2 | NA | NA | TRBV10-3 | TGTGCCATCAGTGACGGAGGGCCCGGCTACACCTTC | CAISDGGPGYTF
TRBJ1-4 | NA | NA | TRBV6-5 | TGTGCCAGCAGTTGGCGGGGGGCAACTAATGAAAAACTGTTTTTT | CASSWRGATNEKLFF
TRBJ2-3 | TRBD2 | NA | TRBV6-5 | TGTGCCAGCAGTTACTCGCGGGGGGCCTCAAATACGCAGTATTTT | CASSYSRGASNTQYF
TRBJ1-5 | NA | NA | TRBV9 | TGTGCCAGCAGCGTAGGGAGGCAGGATAGCAATCAGCCCCAGCATTTT | CASSVGRQDSNQPQHF
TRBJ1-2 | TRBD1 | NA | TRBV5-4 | TGTGCCAGCAGCCACGGACAGGGAACAACCGCCGTCTATGGCTACACCTTC | CASSHGQGTTAVYGYTF
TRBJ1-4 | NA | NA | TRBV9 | TGTGCCAGCAGCGTAAGTCCGAATGAAAAACTGTTTTTT | CASSVSPNEKLFF
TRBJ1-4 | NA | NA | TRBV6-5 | TGTGCCAGCAGCCCCAGGGAACCTGGAGAAAAACTGTTTTTT | CASSPREPGEKLFF
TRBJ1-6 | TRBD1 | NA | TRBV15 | TGTGCCACCAGCAGGGGGGACAGGGGCTCACCCCTCCACTTT | CATSRGDRGSPLHF
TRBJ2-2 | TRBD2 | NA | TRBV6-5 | TGTGCCAGCAGTTATGGGCTAGCGGGGATCGGGGAGCTGTTTTTT | CASSYGLAGIGELFF
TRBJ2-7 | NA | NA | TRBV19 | TGTGCCAGTAGCCCTGGGGGGCTCTACGAGCAGTACTTC | CASSPGGLYEQYF
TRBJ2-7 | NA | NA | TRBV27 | TGTGCCAGCAGTTTATCCTGGGGTGTGGACGAGCAGTACTTC | CASSLSWGVDEQYF
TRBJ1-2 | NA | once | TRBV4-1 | TGCGCCAGCAGCCAAGTCCGGGACTCCGGCTATGGCTACACCTTC | CASSQVRDSGYGYTF
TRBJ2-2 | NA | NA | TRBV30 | TGTGCCTGGAGTGAGGGGAACACCGGGGAGCTGTTTTTT | CAWSEGNTGELFF
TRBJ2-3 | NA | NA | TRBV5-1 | TGCGCCAGCAGGAGGGGACCTGAACAGTACGCTAGCACAGATACGCAGTATTTT | CASRRGPEQYASTDTQYF
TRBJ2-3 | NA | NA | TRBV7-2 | TGTGCCAGCAGCTTAGAGGGTTCAGATACGCAGTATTTT | CASSLEGSDTQYF
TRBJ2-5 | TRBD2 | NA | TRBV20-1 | TGCAGTGTAGCGGGAGGGGAGACCCAGTACTTC | CSVAGGETQYF
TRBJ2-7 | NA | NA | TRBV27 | TGTGCCAGCAGTGACCTGGGTTACCCCTACGAGCAGTACTTC | CASSDLGYPYEQYF
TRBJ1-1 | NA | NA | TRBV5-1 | TGCGCCAGCAGCCGACAAATGAACACTGAAGCTTTCTTT | CASSRQMNTEAFF
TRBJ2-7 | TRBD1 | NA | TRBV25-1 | TGTGCCAGCAGTGAGGAGGGACAGGGGGCCTACGAGCAGTACTTC | CASSEEGQGAYEQYF
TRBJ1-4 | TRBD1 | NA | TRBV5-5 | TGTGCCAGCAGCTCGCGCCTAGGACAGGGAGGAACTAATGAAAAACTGTTTTTT | CASSSRLGQGGTNEKLFF
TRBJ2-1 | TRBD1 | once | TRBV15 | TGTGCCACCGAGGGGACAGGGATCTACAATGAGCAGTTCTTC | CATEGTGIYNEQFF
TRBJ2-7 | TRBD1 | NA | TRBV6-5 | TGTGCCAGCAGGGGGACAGGGGGCTCCTACGAGCAGTACTTC | CASRGTGGSYEQYF
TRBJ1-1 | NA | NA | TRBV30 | TGTGCCTGGAGCGCCGGGACACTTAACACTGAAGCTTTCTTT | CAWSAGTLNTEAFF
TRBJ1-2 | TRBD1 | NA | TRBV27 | TGTGCCACCGTGGGACAGCACGGCTACACCTTC | CATVGQHGYTF
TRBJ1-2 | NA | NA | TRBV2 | TGTGCCAGCAGGGCGACAATTTTAGGGTATGGCTACACCTTC | CASRATILGYGYTF
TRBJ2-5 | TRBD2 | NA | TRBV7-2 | TGTGCCAGCAGCCCGACTAGCGGGAGGCCCCAAGAGACCCAGTACTTC | CASSPTSGRPQETQYF
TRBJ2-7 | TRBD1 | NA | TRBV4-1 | TGCGCCAGCAGCCCTCGGGACAGTTTTTACGAGCAGTACTTC | CASSPRDSFYEQYF